This TCR beta chain was obtained from a study of T cells in Graves' hyperthyroidism and ophthalmopathy. TCR beta CDR3 sequences were amplified from RNA transcripts. Using the HTBI primer set, a first-round RT-PCR was run on the TCR CDR3. TCRdb reprocessed the multiplex PCR reads with MiXCR, giving one entry per CDR3 protein. The repertoire has 500,000 to 700,000 distinct CDR3 sequences, about a sixth of them found once; the top ten carry approximately 20%. Graves' hyperthyroidism without ophthalmopathy progression within 18 months was termed stable. Germline V gene sequence: CDR1 SGHDT, CDR2 YYEEEE. V was clipped by 7 bases and J by 3 bases, with 26 bases between them. The CDR3 runs to 17 residues. This clonotype appeared many times.

The TCR originated in a young woman with Graves' hyperthyroidism. Input material: blood. The V gene is TRBV5-6, the J gene TRBJ2-7; a possible D gene is TRBD1 (7 bases). The CDR3 bases are TGTGCCAGCGACAGAGGGCCCCGGCAGGGGGGTATCTACGAGCAGTACTTC. This codes for CASDRGPRQGGIYEQYF.